This TCR beta chain stems from a study of T-cell memory formation after mild COVID-19. MiXCR, run by TCRdb on the 5' RACE reads, gives a single entry per CDR3 protein. The repertoire consists of 450,000 to 650,000 distinct CDR3 sequences, with under 20% occurring once and the leading ten covering about 12%. The V gene lost 4 bases and the J gene lost 0 bases, with 9 bases spanning the gap. The V gene's germline CDR1 is MNHEY and CDR2 SVGEGT. The length of the CDR3 is 14 residues. The sequenced sample consisted of PBMCs or a T cell subset sorted from them (not recorded which). V and J are TRBV6-2 or TRBV6-3 and TRBJ1-1; D is undetermined. The TCR originated in an adult woman who had mild COVID-19 (a few samples of this study predate the infection). Cell type and time point are not known. The CDR3, as DNA: TGTGCCAGCAGTTCCGCCGGCCTGAACACTGAAGCTTTCTTT. This translates into CASSSAGLNTEAFF.